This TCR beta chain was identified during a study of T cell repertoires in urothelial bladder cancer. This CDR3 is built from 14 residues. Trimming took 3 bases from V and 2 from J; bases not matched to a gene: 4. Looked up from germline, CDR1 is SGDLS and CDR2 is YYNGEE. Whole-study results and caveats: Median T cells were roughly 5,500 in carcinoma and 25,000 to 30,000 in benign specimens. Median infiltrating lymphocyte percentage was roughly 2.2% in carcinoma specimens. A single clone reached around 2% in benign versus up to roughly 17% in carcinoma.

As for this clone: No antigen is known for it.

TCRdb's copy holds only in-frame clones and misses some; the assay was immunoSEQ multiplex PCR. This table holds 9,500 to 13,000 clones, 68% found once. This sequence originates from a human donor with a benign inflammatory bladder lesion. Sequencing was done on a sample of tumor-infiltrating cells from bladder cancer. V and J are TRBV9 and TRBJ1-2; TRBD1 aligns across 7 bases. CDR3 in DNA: TGTGCCAGCAGCGCTCCGGGACAGAACTATGGCTACACCTTC. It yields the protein CASSAPGQNYGYTF.